The 30 T cell receptor beta chains below were found in one sample sequenced in a study of blood T cell repertoires in COVID-19. The data were produced by immunoSEQ multiplex PCR, yet TCRdb's version contains in-frame clones alone and is incomplete. The profile shows fewer than 90,000 clones, 84% of them singletons. The specimen was peripheral blood. The source is a human donor in a cohort sampled during active COVID-19.

This clone was observed a few times. The chain combines TRBV10-3 with TRBJ2-7, with D possibly matching TRBD2 (6 bases). This CDR3 spans 12 amino acids. V was clipped by 1 base and J by 6 bases, with 7 bases between them. CDR1 ENHRY and CDR2 SYGVKD come from the germline V gene. CDR3 nucleotide sequence: TGTGCCATCAGTGAGTGGGGAGGCGAGCAGTACTTC. Translation gives CAISEWGGEQYF.

The chain employs TRBV27 and TRBJ2-7, with D possibly TRBD1 on 6 matching bases. Between the trimmed V and J ends, which lost 5 bases and 2 bases, there was a span of 13 bases. The CDR3 is made up of 14 amino acids. CDR1 and CDR2 (germline): MNHEY, SMNVEV (reference sequence). The CDR3 sequence is CASSGQSEAYEQYF. In DNA, the CDR3 is TGTGCCAGCAGTGGACAGTCTGAAGCCTACGAGCAGTACTTC.

Notes on this clone: This sample includes further DNA sequences coding for the same CDR3. V gene TRBV3-1 (or the pseudogene TRBV3-2) combines with J gene TRBJ1-1; D might be TRBD1 (6 bases). This CDR3 region has 13 residues. Trimming pared 5 bases from V and 1 base from J, leaving 8 bases between. Germline-derived CDR1 and CDR2 are LGHDT and YNNKEL (reference sequence). The CDR3 is CASSLGQNTEAFF. The CDR3 DNA sequence: TGTGCCAGCAGCTTGGGACAGAACACTGAAGCTTTCTTT.

The rearrangement links TRBV3-1 (or the pseudogene TRBV3-2) to TRBJ1-5; TRBD1 is a possible D gene (6 bases). CDR1 and CDR2 (germline): LGHDT, YNNKEL (reference sequence). The CDR3 has 14 residues. Trimming cost V 4 bases and J 4 bases, with 11 bases left between them. The CDR3 coding sequence is TGTGCCAGCAGCCGGGCTACAGGGAATCAGCCCCAGCATTTT. This translates into CASSRATGNQPQHF.

This clone was counted a few times. V gene TRBV7-9 combines with J gene TRBJ2-3; possible D gene TRBD1, 6 bases. Trimming pared 2 bases from V and 3 bases from J, leaving 9 bases between. The CDR3 has 14 residues. Germline CDR1 reads SEHNR; CDR2 reads FQNEAQ (reference sequence). The CDR3 spells CASSLTQGTDTQYF. Here the CDR3 DNA reads TGTGCCAGCAGCTTAACACAGGGTACAGATACGCAGTATTTT.

This sequence joins TRBV2 and TRBJ1-1; D unresolved. V was clipped by 7 bases and J by 0 bases, with 9 bases between them. CDR1 and CDR2 from the germline V gene are SNHLY and FYNNEI. The CDR3 covers 13 residues. This chain's CDR3 is CASKRDMNTEAFF. CDR3 in DNA: TGTGCCAGCAAACGGGATATGAACACTGAAGCTTTCTTT.

This chain connects TRBV5-4 to TRBJ1-2; 7 nucleotides agree with TRBD1. Germline CDR1 reads SGHNT; CDR2 reads YYREEE (reference sequence). This CDR3 comprises 15 residues. Trimming cost V 0 bases and J 3 bases; bases outside gene matches: 5. CDR3 protein: CASSLVARGDYGYTF. CDR3 coding DNA: TGTGCCAGCAGCTTGGTGGCCAGGGGGGACTATGGCTACACCTTC. The whole variable domain, filled in from reference TRBV5-4 and TRBJ1-2, reads ETGVTQSPTHLIKTRGQQVTLRCSSQSGHNTVSWYQQALGQGPQFIFQYYREEENGRGNFPPRFSGLQFPNYSSELNVNALELDDSALYLCASSLVARGDYGYTFGSGTRLTVV.

This chain joins TRBV9 and TRBJ2-3; TRBD2 agrees at 7 bases. The CDR3 totals 15 residues. CDR1 and CDR2 (germline): SGDLS, YYNGEE. The J segment lost 2 bases and the V segment lost 3 bases, leaving 6 bases of the junction unmatched. CDR3 nucleotides: TGTGCCAGCAGCGCCCGGGGAGGGGTCACAGATACGCAGTATTTT. It yields the protein CASSARGGVTDTQYF.

The chain combines TRBV5-1 with TRBJ1-2, with D possibly matching TRBD1 (6 bases). Trimming took 0 bases from V and 5 from J, leaving 14 bases between them. CDR1 and CDR2 (germline): SGHRS, YFSETQ. The CDR3 is 15 amino acids. CDR3 nucleotide sequence: TGCGCCAGCAGCTTGGACAGGGTTTCAGGTTATGGCTACACCTTC. Amino acids: CASSLDRVSGYGYTF.

This clone is a singleton in its sample. V is TRBV6-5 and J is TRBJ2-7; TRBD1 matches at 7 bases. V shed 9 bases, J shed 3 bases, and the junction held 11 bases outside the gene matches. The CDR3 is made up of 14 amino acids. CDR1 is MNHEY and CDR2 is SVGAGI in the germline V gene. The CDR3: CASFPRAGGYEQYF. The CDR3 region has the DNA TGTGCCAGTTTCCCAAGGGCAGGGGGCTACGAGCAGTACTTC.

This clone was detected ten times or more. The chain recombines TRBV19 with TRBJ1-1; no definite D call. The CDR3 is 15 residues long. V was shortened by 5 bases and J by 3 bases, with 16 bases between the two germline ends. CDR1 and CDR2 from the germline V gene are LNHDA and SQIVND (reference sequence). This chain's CDR3 is CASSLGGRMDTEAFF. The CDR3 coding sequence is TGTGCCAGTAGTTTAGGCGGCAGAATGGACACTGAAGCTTTCTTT.

This chain joins TRBV5-4 and TRBJ2-1, with D hard to call. The V end was cut by 1 base, the J end by 7 bases, with 12 bases between. The germline CDR1 and CDR2 sequences are SGHNT and YYREEE (reference sequence). This CDR3 is 14 amino acids long. CDR3 residues: CASSLFEKENEQFF. CDR3 sequence (DNA): TGTGCCAGCAGCTTGTTTGAGAAAGAGAATGAGCAGTTCTTC.

The chain employs TRBV7-8 and TRBJ2-3, with TRBD2 matching over 9 bases. V shed 5 bases and J 5 bases; nucleotides not matched to a gene: 8. This CDR3 comprises 15 residues. The germline CDR1 and CDR2 sequences are SGHVS and FQNEAQ. CDR3 bases: TGTGCCAGCAGCAAGCTCGCGGGAGGGCTAGATACGCAGTATTTT. Protein sequence: CASSKLAGGLDTQYF.

The V and J genes are TRBV18 and TRBJ1-2; D possibly corresponds to TRBD1 (5 bases). The V end was cut by 2 bases, the J end by 4 bases, with 20 bases between. This CDR3 region has 17 residues. Germline V CDR1 and CDR2: KGHSH, LQKENI. The DNA of the CDR3 is TGTGCCAGCTCACCAACGACAGCTAGAGAGCATGGCTATGGCTACACCTTC. Protein: CASSPTTAREHGYGYTF.

CDR3 in amino acids: CASSDYFNEKLFF. CDR3 bases: TGTGCCAGCAGTGATTACTTTAATGAAAAACTGTTTTTT. This chain links TRBV2 with TRBJ1-4; D gene ambiguous. The CDR3 consists of 13 residues. Deletions cut 3 bases from V and 4 bases from J, with 6 bases between. The V gene's germline CDR1 is SNHLY and CDR2 FYNNEI. Together with reference TRBV2 and TRBJ1-4, the CDR3 gives the full variable domain: EPEVTQTPSHQVTQMGQEVILRCVPISNHLYFYWYRQILGQKVEFLVSFYNNEISEKSEIFDDQFSVERPDGSNFTLKIRSTKLEDSAMYFCASSDYFNEKLFFGSGTQLSVL.

V and J are TRBV11-2 and TRBJ2-7, with a weak D call TRBD1 (5 bases). CDR1 and CDR2 (germline): SGHAT, FQNNGV. This CDR3 comprises 15 residues. V lost 1 base and J lost 0, with 10 bases in between. This CDR3 reads CASSLVRGASYEQYF. The CDR3 bases are TGTGCCAGCAGCTTAGTTCGTGGGGCCTCCTACGAGCAGTACTTC.

The rearrangement uses TRBV6-1 and TRBJ1-1; 7 nucleotides line up with TRBD1. The CDR3 length is 17 residues. The germline V gene encodes CDR1 MNHNS and CDR2 SASEGT. The V and J ends lost 2 bases and 0 bases, in that order; junction bases with no gene match: 9. DNA of the CDR3: TGTGCCAGCAGTGAAAGGGGGCGCGGCTCTTTGAACACTGAAGCTTTCTTT. Translated: CASSERGRGSLNTEAFF.

The chain has TRBV6-1 and TRBJ1-4, with a tentative D call TRBD1 (5 bases). This CDR3 contains 14 residues. Germline V gene lookup returns CDR1 MNHNS and CDR2 SASEGT. Trimming removed 3 bases at V and 7 bases at J, with 12 bases between. Here the CDR3 DNA reads TGTGCCAGCAGTGATCAGGGTATGAGTGAAAAACTGTTTTTT. It encodes CASSDQGMSEKLFF.

The chain couples TRBV5-5 to TRBJ2-3; D is uncertain. V was cut by 0 bases and J by 6 bases, with 14 bases left in between. The CDR3 is made up of 15 amino acids. In germline, CDR1 is SGHKS, CDR2 YYEKEE (reference sequence). CDR3 in amino acids: CASSLAQKSFDTQYF. CDR3 in DNA: TGTGCCAGCAGCTTGGCTCAGAAATCCTTTGATACGCAGTATTTT. Complete variable domain (other parts from reference TRBV5-5 and TRBJ2-3): DAGVTQSPTHLIKTRGQQVTLRCSPISGHKSVSWYQQVLGQGPQFIFQYYEKEERGRGNFPDRFSARQFPNYSSELNVNALLLGDSALYLCASSLAQKSFDTQYFGPGTRLTVL.

The chain combines TRBV6-4 with TRBJ1-5; TRBD1 matches at 9 bases. Germline CDR1 MRHNA, CDR2 SNTAGT. The CDR3 loop spans 15 amino acids. V was pared by 6 bases and J by 3 bases, with 6 bases of the junction left unmatched. This CDR3 reads CASSAGTGPNQPQHF. CDR3 DNA: TGTGCCAGCAGCGCCGGGACAGGGCCCAATCAGCCCCAGCATTTT.

The chain recombines TRBV30 with TRBJ1-6; the match to TRBD1 covers 8 bases. The junction had 14 bases not matched to a gene; V was cut back by 2 bases and J by 14 bases. The CDR3 length is 15 residues. From germline, CDR1 is GTSNPN and CDR2 SVGIG (reference sequence). The CDR3, as DNA: TGTGCCTGGAGTAATCCCGGGACAGGCTTTTTCACCCTCCACTTT. Its translation is CAWSNPGTGFFTLHF.

The chain carries TRBV4-1 and TRBJ1-2; 7 bases are shared with TRBD1. Germline values: CDR1 MGHRA, CDR2 YSYEKL. The CDR3 loop spans 16 amino acids. J was trimmed by 4 bases and V by 2 bases; bases with no gene match: 10. CDR3 DNA: TGCGCCAGCAGCCAAAACGAGGACAGGAGAATCTATGGCTACACCTTC. This codes for CASSQNEDRRIYGYTF.

J is TRBJ1-4 and V is TRBV19; D is unresolved. The CDR3 is made up of 17 amino acids. The germline V gene has CDR1 LNHDA and CDR2 SQIVND (reference sequence). The ends were cut back, 4 bases at V and 6 bases at J, with 21 bases in the middle. The chain's CDR3 is CASSTGRPTRLYEKLFF. CDR3 nucleotide sequence: TGTGCCAGTAGTACGGGGAGACCCACTCGTCTTTATGAAAAACTGTTTTTT.

There are a few counts of this clone. The rearrangement uses TRBV30 and TRBJ1-1; TRBD1 might be the D (6 bases). The CDR3 totals 13 residues. V was clipped by 2 bases and J by 1 base, with 8 bases between them. CDR1 and CDR2 (germline): GTSNPN, SVGIG (reference sequence). CDR3 amino acids: CAWSSGQNTEAFF. In nucleotides, the CDR3 is TGTGCCTGGAGTTCGGGACAGAACACTGAAGCTTTCTTT.

J is TRBJ2-5 and V is TRBV5-1, with D tentatively TRBD2 (6 bases). Germline CDR1 and CDR2: SGHRS and YFSETQ. This CDR3 has 13 amino acids. Trimming removed 5 bases at V and 4 bases at J, with 12 bases between. CDR3 loop: CASRDVGGETQYF. CDR3 bases: TGCGCCAGCAGGGACGTCGGGGGAGAGACCCAGTACTTC.

The rearrangement joins TRBV5-1 to TRBJ1-1, with D perhaps TRBD1 (6 bases). The CDR3 covers 14 residues. V was pared by 3 bases and J by 8 bases, with 17 bases between. The V gene's germline CDR1 is SGHRS and CDR2 YFSETQ. The CDR3 protein is CASSSRDIAGEAFF. The DNA for the CDR3 is TGCGCCAGCAGCTCCCGGGACATAGCAGGCGAAGCTTTCTTT.

The chain couples TRBV2 to TRBJ1-4; D is unresolved. The germline gives CDR1 SNHLY, CDR2 FYNNEI. The CDR3 runs to 14 residues. V lost 3 bases, J lost 3 bases, and 8 bases lay in between. The CDR3 here is CASSDQVANEKLFF. The CDR3 nucleotides are TGTGCCAGCAGTGATCAGGTCGCTAATGAAAAACTGTTTTTT.

This sequence joins TRBV19 and TRBJ1-2, with 7 bases fitting TRBD1. Germline V CDR1 and CDR2: LNHDA, SQIVND (reference sequence). J lost 7 bases, V lost 9 bases, and 14 bases had no gene match. This CDR3 comprises 14 residues. The CDR3: CASKNRAQGVGYTF. The CDR3 region has the DNA TGTGCCAGCAAGAATCGGGCTCAGGGGGTTGGCTACACCTTC.

This clone was observed a single time. V and J are TRBV5-4 and TRBJ1-2; 8 bases line up with TRBD1. Germline assignment: CDR1 SGHNT and CDR2 YYREEE (reference sequence). CDR3 length equals 16 residues. The J segment lost 4 bases and the V segment lost 7 bases, leaving 15 bases of the junction unmatched. The CDR3 region is CASELLPGQGGYGYTF. The CDR3 region has the DNA TGTGCCAGCGAACTATTACCCGGACAGGGCGGCTATGGCTACACCTTC.

The chain carries TRBV6-6 and TRBJ2-1; TRBD2 matches at 11 bases. V lost 3 bases and J lost 4; bases outside the gene matches: 5. The germline gives CDR1 MNHNY, CDR2 SVGAGI (reference sequence). CDR3 length equals 16 residues. The CDR3 bases are TGTGCCAGCAGTTATCACGGGACTAGCGGTTACAATGAGCAGTTCTTC. Translated, it gives CASSYHGTSGYNEQFF.